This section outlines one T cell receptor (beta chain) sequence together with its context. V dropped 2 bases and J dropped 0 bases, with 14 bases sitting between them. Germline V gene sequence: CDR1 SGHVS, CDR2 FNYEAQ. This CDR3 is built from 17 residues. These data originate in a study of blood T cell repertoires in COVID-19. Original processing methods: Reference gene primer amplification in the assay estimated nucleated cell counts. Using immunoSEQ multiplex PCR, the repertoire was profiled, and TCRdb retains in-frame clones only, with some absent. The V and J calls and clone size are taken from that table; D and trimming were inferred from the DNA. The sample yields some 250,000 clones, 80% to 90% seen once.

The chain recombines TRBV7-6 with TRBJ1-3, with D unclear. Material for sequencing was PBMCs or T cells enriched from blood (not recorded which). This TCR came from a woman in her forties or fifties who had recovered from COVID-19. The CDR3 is CASSLLGLDFSGNTIYF. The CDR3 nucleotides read TGTGCCAGCAGCTTACTTGGCCTAGACTTCTCTGGAAACACCATATATTTT.